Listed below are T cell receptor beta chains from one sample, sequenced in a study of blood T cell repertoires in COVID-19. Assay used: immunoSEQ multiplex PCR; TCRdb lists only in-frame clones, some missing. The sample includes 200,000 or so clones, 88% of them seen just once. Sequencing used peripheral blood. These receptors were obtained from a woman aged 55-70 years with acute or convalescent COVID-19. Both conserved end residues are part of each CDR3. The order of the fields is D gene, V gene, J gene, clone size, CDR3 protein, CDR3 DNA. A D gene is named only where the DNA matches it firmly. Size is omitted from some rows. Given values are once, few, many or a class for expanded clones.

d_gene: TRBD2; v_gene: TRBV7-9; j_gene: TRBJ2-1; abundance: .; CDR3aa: CASSLVASGGEQFF; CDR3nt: TGTGCCAGCAGCTTAGTCGCTAGCGGTGGTGAGCAGTTCTTC
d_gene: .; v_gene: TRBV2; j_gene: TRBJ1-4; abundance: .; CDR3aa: CASSIRATNEKLFF; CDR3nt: TGTGCCAGCAGTATCAGGGCAACTAATGAAAAACTGTTTTTT
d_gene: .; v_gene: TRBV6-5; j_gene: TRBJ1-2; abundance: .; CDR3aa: CASRSSDRRIYGYTF; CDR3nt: TGTGCCAGCAGATCCTCTGACAGACGAATCTATGGCTACACCTTC
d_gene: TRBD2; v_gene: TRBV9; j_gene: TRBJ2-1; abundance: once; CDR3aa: CASSPRGLDSYNEQFF; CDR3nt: TGTGCCAGCAGCCCGCGAGGACTAGACTCCTACAATGAGCAGTTCTTC
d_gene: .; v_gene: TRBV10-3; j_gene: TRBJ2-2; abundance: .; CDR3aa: CAISQNTGELFF; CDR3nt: TGTGCCATCTCCCAGAACACCGGGGAGCTGTTTTTT
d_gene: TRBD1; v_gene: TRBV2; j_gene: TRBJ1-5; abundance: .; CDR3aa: CASRDQTGGNQPQHF; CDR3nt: TGTGCCAGCAGAGACCAGACAGGGGGCAATCAGCCCCAGCATTTT
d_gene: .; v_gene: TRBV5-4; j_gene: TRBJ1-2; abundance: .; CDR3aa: CASSLWRTGYTF; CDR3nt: TGTGCCAGCAGCTTGTGGAGGACGGGATACACCTTC
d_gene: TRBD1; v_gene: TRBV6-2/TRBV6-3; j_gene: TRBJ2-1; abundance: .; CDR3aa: CASSYGDRGHEQFF; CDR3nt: TGTGCCAGCAGTTACGGGGACAGGGGACATGAGCAGTTCTTC
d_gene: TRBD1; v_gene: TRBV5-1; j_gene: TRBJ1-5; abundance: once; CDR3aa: CASASGTGNQPQHF; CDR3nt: TGCGCCTCAGCGTCCGGGACAGGGAATCAGCCCCAGCATTTT
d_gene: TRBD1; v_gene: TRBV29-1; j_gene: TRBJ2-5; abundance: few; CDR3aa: CSVSPGGQETQYF; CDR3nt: TGCAGCGTTTCCCCAGGGGGCCAAGAGACCCAGTACTTC
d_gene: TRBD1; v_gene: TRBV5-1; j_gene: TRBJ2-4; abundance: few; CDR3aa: CASSLGQGRNIQYF; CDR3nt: TGCGCCAGCAGCTTGGGACAGGGGCGAAACATTCAGTACTTC
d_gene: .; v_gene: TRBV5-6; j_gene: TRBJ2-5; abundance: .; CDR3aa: CASSLYGRYQETQYF; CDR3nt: TGTGCCAGCAGCTTGTATGGCAGATACCAAGAGACCCAGTACTTC
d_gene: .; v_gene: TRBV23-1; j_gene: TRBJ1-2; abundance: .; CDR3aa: CASSQPGRDLWCYGYTF; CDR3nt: TGCGCCAGCAGTCAACCGGGGAGGGACCTATGGTGCTATGGCTACACCTTC
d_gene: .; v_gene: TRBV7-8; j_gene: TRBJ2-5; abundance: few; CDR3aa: CASSLSRAGTQYF; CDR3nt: TGTGCCAGCAGCTTATCGCGAGCGGGGACCCAGTACTTC
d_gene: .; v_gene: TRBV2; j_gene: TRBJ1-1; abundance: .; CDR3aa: CAVLGNTEAFF; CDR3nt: TGTGCCGTCCTAGGGAACACTGAAGCTTTCTTT
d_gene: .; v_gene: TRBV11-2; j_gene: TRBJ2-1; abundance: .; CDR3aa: CASSLTGQSYNEQFF; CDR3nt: TGTGCCAGCAGCTTAACCGGACAATCCTACAATGAGCAGTTCTTC
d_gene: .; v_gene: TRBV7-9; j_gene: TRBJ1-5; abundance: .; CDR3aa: CASSLDSNNQPQHF; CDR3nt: TGTGCCAGCAGCTTAGACAGCAATAATCAGCCCCAGCATTTT
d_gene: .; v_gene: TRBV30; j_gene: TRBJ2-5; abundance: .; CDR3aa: CAWSAHPQETQYF; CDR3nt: TGTGCCTGGAGCGCGCATCCGCAAGAGACCCAGTACTTC
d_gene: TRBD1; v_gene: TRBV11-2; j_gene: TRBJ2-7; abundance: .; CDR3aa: CASSSPGQAAYEQYF; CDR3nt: TGTGCCAGCAGCTCGCCGGGACAGGCGGCCTACGAGCAGTACTTC
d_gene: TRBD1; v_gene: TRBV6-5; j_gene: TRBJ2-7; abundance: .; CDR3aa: CASSSPGQGTYEQYF; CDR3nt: TGTGCCAGCAGTTCACCGGGACAGGGGACCTACGAGCAGTACTTC
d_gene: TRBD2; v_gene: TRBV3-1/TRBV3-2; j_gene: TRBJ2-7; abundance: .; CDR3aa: CASSPTGGGGSYEQYF; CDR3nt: TGTGCCAGCAGCCCGACTGGCGGGGGGGGTTCCTACGAGCAGTACTTC
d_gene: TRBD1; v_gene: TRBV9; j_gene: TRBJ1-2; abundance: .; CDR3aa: CASSITGEATISYTF; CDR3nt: TGTGCCAGCAGCATCACAGGGGAGGCGACTATTAGCTACACCTTC
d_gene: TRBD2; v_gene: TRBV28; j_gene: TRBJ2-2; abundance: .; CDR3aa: CASSGLAGGLNTGELFF; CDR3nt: TGTGCCAGCAGCGGACTAGCGGGGGGCCTGAACACCGGGGAGCTGTTTTTT
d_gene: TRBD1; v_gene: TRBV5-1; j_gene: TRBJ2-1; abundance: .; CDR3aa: CASSSGGSSYNEQFF; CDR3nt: TGCGCCAGCAGCTCAGGGGGCAGCTCCTACAATGAGCAGTTCTTC
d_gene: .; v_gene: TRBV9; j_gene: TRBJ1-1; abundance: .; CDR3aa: CASSAGGGTEAFF; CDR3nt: TGTGCCAGCAGCGCCGGGGGTGGGACTGAAGCTTTCTTT